Presented here are 20 T cell receptor beta chains from one specimen sequenced in a study of technical replicates of blood from a handful of donors. Produced via immunoSEQ multiplex PCR; TCRdb's table is partial and in-frame only. This table has around 97,000 clones, over 85% appearing once. The sequenced material came from T cells isolated from PBMCs. The receptor set was obtained from a human donor in good health.

The genes are TRBV28 and TRBJ1-2, with D perhaps matching TRBD1 (5 bases). The CDR3 runs 17 residues. V shed 1 base and J shed 4 bases, with 19 bases lying between them. Germline V gives CDR1 MDHEN, CDR2 SYDVKM. The CDR3 coding sequence is TGTGCCAGCAGTTTATTCCATGGGAGGGGCAGCCTCTATGGCTACACCTTC. This codes for CASSLFHGRGSLYGYTF.

The CDR3 nucleotides are TGTGCCAGCAGCTCACTAGCGGGAGGGTTAGGCGAGCAGTTCTTC. It translates to CASSSLAGGLGEQFF. The chain recombines TRBV14 with TRBJ2-1; 13 bases map to TRBD2. The CDR3 has 15 residues. V dropped 5 bases and J dropped 10; count of bases not matched to a gene: 8. Germline assignment: CDR1 SGHDN and CDR2 FVKESK.

The chain is built from TRBV5-4 and TRBJ1-2, with a tentative D call TRBD1 (5 bases). V gave up 2 bases and J gave up 8 bases, with 10 bases separating them. This CDR3 comprises 12 residues. CDR1 SGHNT and CDR2 YYREEE come from the germline V gene (reference sequence). The CDR3 DNA follows: TGTGCCAGCAGCTTAAATCAGGGAGGCTACACCTTC. It yields the protein CASSLNQGGYTF.

This chain joins TRBV5-6 and TRBJ1-2, with D possibly TRBD1 on 5 matching bases. The ends were cut back, 2 bases at V and 4 bases at J, with 9 bases in the middle. The germline gives CDR1 SGHDT, CDR2 YYEEEE. The CDR3 is 13 residues long. CDR3: CASSLDRFYGYTF. As DNA, the CDR3 is TGTGCCAGCAGCTTAGACAGATTCTATGGCTACACCTTC.

V usage is TRBV4-1 and J usage is TRBJ2-1; D possibly corresponds to TRBD2 (6 bases). V was clipped by 4 bases and J by 7 bases, with 20 bases between them. The CDR3 totals 16 residues. CDR1 is MGHRA and CDR2 is YSYEKL in the germline V gene. The CDR3 is CASSPNSGLRENEQFF. The DNA of the CDR3 is TGCGCCAGCAGCCCTAATAGCGGCCTGAGGGAGAATGAGCAGTTCTTC.

The V gene is TRBV5-1, the J gene TRBJ1-1; no firm D call. CDR1 and CDR2 (germline): SGHRS, YFSETQ. The CDR3 is 15 residues long. Trimming took 0 bases from V and 0 from J, leaving 9 bases between them. The CDR3 loop reads CASSLGEALNTEAFF. The CDR3 DNA reads TGCGCCAGCAGCTTGGGTGAGGCCCTGAACACTGAAGCTTTCTTT.

The V call is TRBV9, the J call TRBJ2-7; D ambiguous. The CDR3 covers 15 residues. The germline V gene encodes CDR1 SGDLS and CDR2 YYNGEE. Deletions cut 0 bases from V and 2 bases from J, with 12 bases between. The CDR3 spells CASSVGPQTAYEQYF. The CDR3 DNA sequence: TGTGCCAGCAGCGTAGGTCCCCAGACTGCCTACGAGCAGTACTTC. Using reference TRBV9 and TRBJ2-7 for the parts outside the CDR3, the full variable domain is DSGVTQTPKHLITATGQRVTLRCSPRSGDLSVYWYQQSLDQGLQFLIQYYNGEERAKGNILERFSAQQFPDLHSELNLSSLELGDSALYFCASSVGPQTAYEQYFGPGTRLTVT.

This chain uses TRBV25-1 with TRBJ2-7; tentatively, D is TRBD1 (5 bases). V was pared by 1 base and J by 3 bases, with 13 bases between. There are 15 residues in the CDR3. Germline lookup yields CDR1 MGHDK and CDR2 SYGVNS. CDR3 region: CASSEWPAGLYEQYF. As DNA, the CDR3 is TGTGCCAGCAGTGAATGGCCAGCAGGGCTCTACGAGCAGTACTTC.

The chain joins TRBV27 to TRBJ2-5; D might be TRBD1 (6 bases). V lost 4 bases and J lost 4, with 16 bases in between. Per germline, CDR1 MNHEY and CDR2 SMNVEV (reference sequence). The CDR3 has 15 residues. The CDR3: CASSSTTGILETQYF. CDR3 nucleotides: TGTGCCAGCAGTTCTACTACAGGGATATTAGAGACCCAGTACTTC.

The V and J genes are TRBV6-6 and TRBJ1-2; possible D gene TRBD1, 5 bases. The germline V gene has CDR1 MNHNY and CDR2 SVGAGI (reference sequence). This CDR3 has 13 residues. The V gene lost 6 bases and the J gene lost 6 bases, with 14 bases spanning the gap. CDR3 sequence reads: CASRGADMHGYTF. In DNA, the CDR3 is TGTGCCAGCAGAGGCGCGGACATGCATGGCTACACCTTC.

This clone has only one observation. This chain connects TRBV7-2 to TRBJ1-4; D unclear. Germline CDR1 is SGHTA and CDR2 is FQGNSA. The CDR3 covers 16 residues. Trimming pared 2 bases from V and 0 bases from J, leaving 10 bases between. CDR3 nucleotides: TGTGCCAGCAGCTTATCCCAGACTTCAACTAATGAAAAACTGTTTTTT. Translated, it gives CASSLSQTSTNEKLFF.

The CDR3 region has the DNA TGTGCCAGTAAGGAGGGGACTAGTCCCTTCTACTCCTACGAGCAGTACTTC. It is translated as CASKEGTSPFYSYEQYF. The V and J genes are TRBV7-2 and TRBJ2-7; 8 bases agree with TRBD2. This CDR3 comprises 17 residues. Trimming at V came to 9 bases and at J to 0 bases, leaving 16 bases not matched to a gene. Germline CDR1 reads SGHTA; CDR2 reads FQGNSA.

This chain joins TRBV21-1 and TRBJ2-2; no check of the table's D call, TRBD1, against the DNA was made. TRBV21-1 is a known pseudogene. The CDR3 loop spans 17 amino acids. Here the CDR3 reads CASSKTATPENTGELFF. CDR3 bases: TGTGCCAGCAGCAAAACTGCGACACCCGAGAACACCGGGGAGCTGTTTTTT.

V usage is TRBV6-5 and J usage is TRBJ1-5, with 9 bases aligning to TRBD1. In germline, CDR1 is MNHEY, CDR2 SVGAGI. V shed 6 bases, J shed 4 bases, and the junction held 7 bases outside the gene matches. CDR3 length equals 15 residues. The CDR3 sequence: CASSRSTGGNQPQHF. CDR3 DNA: TGTGCCAGCAGCCGGTCGACAGGGGGTAATCAGCCCCAGCATTTT.

In this sample, this clone turned up once. The chain links TRBV23-1 to TRBJ2-4; the D gene is possibly TRBD1 (6 bases). TRBV23-1 is designated an ORF whose function remains uncertain. CDR3 length: 12 amino acids. Trimming took 2 bases from V and 11 from J, leaving 10 bases between them. The CDR3 region is CASSQNRDLQYF. CDR3 sequence (DNA): TGCGCCAGCAGTCAAAACAGGGATCTTCAGTACTTC.

This chain joins TRBV4-2 and TRBJ1-5; 7 nucleotides line up with TRBD1. From germline, CDR1 is LGHNA and CDR2 YNFKEQ. V shed 0 bases, J shed 6 bases, and the junction held 11 bases outside the gene matches. This CDR3 is 17 amino acids long. CDR3: CASSQEILRGGSQPQHF. The CDR3 DNA reads TGTGCCAGCAGCCAAGAAATTTTGAGAGGGGGCAGTCAGCCCCAGCATTTT.

The chain couples TRBV5-4 to TRBJ2-7; 7 nucleotides align to TRBD2. The CDR3 consists of 15 residues. CDR1 and CDR2 from the germline V gene are SGHNT and YYREEE (reference sequence). V gave up 0 bases and J gave up 0 bases; unmatched junction bases: 3. The CDR3, as DNA: TGTGCCAGCAGCTTGGCAGCGGGGACCTCCTACGAGCAGTACTTC. Its translation is CASSLAAGTSYEQYF. The entire variable domain, with the rest obtained from reference TRBV5-4 and TRBJ2-7, is as follows: ETGVTQSPTHLIKTRGQQVTLRCSSQSGHNTVSWYQQALGQGPQFIFQYYREEENGRGNFPPRFSGLQFPNYSSELNVNALELDDSALYLCASSLAAGTSYEQYFGPGTRLTVT.

The chain uses TRBV10-3 and TRBJ2-7; 8 positions match TRBD2. The CDR3 loop spans 15 amino acids. Germline CDR1 ENHRY, CDR2 SYGVKD. Unmatched junction bases numbered 4, after V lost 0 bases and J lost 3 bases. The CDR3: CAISESASGFYEQYF. CDR3 DNA sequence: TGTGCCATCAGTGAGTCAGCTAGCGGGTTCTACGAGCAGTACTTC.

The chain links TRBV19 to TRBJ2-1, with D possibly TRBD1 on 6 matching bases. V dropped 7 bases and J dropped 8 bases, with 21 bases sitting between them. The germline V gene has CDR1 LNHDA and CDR2 SQIVND (reference sequence). CDR3 length equals 15 residues. The CDR3 DNA sequence: TGTGCCAGTACCCTGAGGACCGGACAGCGCCATGAGCAGTTCTTC. Amino acid sequence: CASTLRTGQRHEQFF.

The chain carries TRBV27 and TRBJ2-1, with TRBD1 matching 10 bases. V was pared by 4 bases and J by 4 bases, with 13 bases of the junction left unmatched. Germline V gene lookup returns CDR1 MNHEY and CDR2 SMNVEV (reference sequence). The CDR3 is 18 amino acids. The DNA of the CDR3 is TGTGCCAGCAGTTCCACGGACAGGGGGATGAGCGGTTACAATGAGCAGTTCTTC. Its translation: CASSSTDRGMSGYNEQFF.